The sample holds one count of the clone carrying this T cell receptor beta chain. These data originate in a study of T cell responses to AZD1222 COVID-19 vaccine. The repertoire was sequenced with immunoSEQ multiplex PCR; TCRdb's copy has only in-frame clones and lacks some. The sample contains about 150,000 clones, about 92% of which appear only once. This CDR3 is built from 12 residues. Trimming stripped 2 bases from V and 8 bases from J, with 7 bases between. The germline CDR1 and CDR2 sequences are GTSNPN and SVGIG (reference sequence). The sample in question was peripheral blood, obtained 28 days after the second AZD1222 dose. The chain carries TRBV30 and TRBJ1-6; D is unresolved. This receptor was identified in an adult who received the AZD1222 COVID-19 vaccine. The CDR3 here is CAWSPRYSPLHF. Here the CDR3 DNA reads TGTGCCTGGAGTCCCCGATATTCACCCCTCCACTTT.